This is a list of T cell receptor beta chains from one sample in a study of blood T cell repertoires in COVID-19. Libraries were prepared by immunoSEQ multiplex PCR; TCRdb keeps only in-frame clonotypes and omits some of them. Of roughly 230,000 clones in the sample, about 86% were seen once. The source material was PBMCs or T cells enriched from blood (not recorded which). Receptor source: a man over 45 who had recovered from COVID-19. The CDR3 runs from the conserved cysteine through the conserved F or W. The D gene is left open where the match is weak. Size is stated for part of the rows, as once, few or many counts, or as a class when the clone is expanded.

J: TRBJ1-4
D: TRBD1
V: TRBV10-2
size: few
CDR3: CASRDRGRGEKLFF
DNA: TGCGCCAGCAGGGACAGGGGGCGCGGGGAAAAACTGTTTTTT

J: TRBJ2-3
D: TRBD2
V: TRBV27
size: -
CDR3: CASSPAGGAQYF
DNA: TGTGCCAGCAGTCCGGCGGGGGGCGCGCAGTATTTT

J: TRBJ1-5
D: TRBD1
V: TRBV7-8
size: few
CDR3: CASSWGQINSNQPQHF
DNA: TGTGCCAGCAGCTGGGGACAGATCAATAGCAATCAGCCCCAGCATTTT

J: TRBJ2-3
D: TRBD2
V: TRBV27
size: -
CDR3: CASSGTTRADTQYF
DNA: TGTGCCAGCAGCGGGACTACCAGGGCAGATACGCAGTATTTT

J: TRBJ1-1
D: TRBD1
V: TRBV5-1
size: -
CDR3: CASSFRDRGLMNTEAFF
DNA: TGCGCCAGCAGCTTCCGGGACAGGGGTTTAATGAACACTGAAGCTTTCTTT

J: TRBJ2-5
D: TRBD1
V: TRBV3-1/TRBV3-2
size: -
CDR3: CASSQERTGGSETQYF
DNA: TGTGCCAGCAGCCAAGAAAGGACAGGGGGGTCAGAGACCCAGTACTTC

J: TRBJ2-7
D: -
V: TRBV11-3
size: -
CDR3: CASSLYSGYEQYF
DNA: TGTGCCAGCAGCTTATACTCAGGCTACGAGCAGTACTTC

J: TRBJ2-1
D: TRBD2
V: TRBV7-2
size: once
CDR3: CASSLVAGVSNEQFF
DNA: TGTGCCAGCAGCTTAGTAGCGGGAGTATCAAATGAGCAGTTCTTC

J: TRBJ1-6
D: -
V: TRBV11-3
size: once
CDR3: CASSLLTGLNSPLHF
DNA: TGTGCCAGCAGCCTACTGACAGGCCTTAATTCACCCCTCCACTTT

J: TRBJ2-7
D: -
V: TRBV10-2
size: -
CDR3: CASSELSFSSEQYF
DNA: TGCGCCAGCAGTGAGCTGTCATTCAGTTCCGAGCAGTACTTC

J: TRBJ1-2
D: TRBD1
V: TRBV27
size: -
CDR3: CASSLFGDRGLYYGYTF
DNA: TGTGCCAGCAGTTTATTCGGGGACAGGGGGCTGTACTATGGCTACACCTTC

J: TRBJ2-5
D: TRBD1
V: TRBV27
size: -
CDR3: CASSGSGTGQETQYF
DNA: TGTGCCAGCAGTGGATCCGGGACAGGGCAAGAGACCCAGTACTTC

J: TRBJ2-5
D: TRBD1
V: TRBV28
size: few
CDR3: CASRPTGAAIETQYF
DNA: TGTGCCAGCAGACCGACAGGGGCCGCGATAGAGACCCAGTACTTC

J: TRBJ1-5
D: -
V: TRBV24-1
size: -
CDR3: CATSDSRGWYQLQHF
DNA: TGTGCCACCAGTGACTCGCGGGGGTGGTATCAGCTCCAGCATTTT

J: TRBJ2-1
D: TRBD2
V: TRBV5-4
size: -
CDR3: CASSLPTSGGYNEQFF
DNA: TGTGCCAGCAGCCTGCCGACTAGCGGGGGCTACAATGAGCAGTTCTTC

J: TRBJ2-2
D: TRBD2
V: TRBV5-6
size: -
CDR3: CASSLAAGGYTGELFF
DNA: TGTGCCAGCAGCTTGGCAGCGGGGGGGTACACCGGGGAGCTGTTTTTT

J: TRBJ2-7
D: -
V: TRBV5-6
size: -
CDR3: CASSSLGHGRGSYEQYF
DNA: TGTGCCAGCAGCTCCCTAGGTCACGGCAGGGGCTCCTACGAGCAGTACTTC

J: TRBJ1-5
D: -
V: TRBV6-2/TRBV6-3
size: -
CDR3: CASSYSSPNQPQHF
DNA: TGTGCCAGCAGTTACTCTAGTCCTAATCAGCCCCAGCATTTT

J: TRBJ1-1
D: -
V: TRBV7-2
size: -
CDR3: CASSLVTVASTEAFF
DNA: TGTGCCAGCAGCTTAGTAACAGTGGCCAGTACTGAAGCTTTCTTT

J: TRBJ1-1
D: TRBD1
V: TRBV6-1
size: few
CDR3: CASSEQGANTEAFF
DNA: TGTGCCAGCAGTGAACAGGGGGCGAACACTGAAGCTTTCTTT

J: TRBJ1-6
D: -
V: TRBV3-1/TRBV3-2
size: many
CDR3: CASSQDRGWVGSNNSPLHF
DNA: TGTGCCAGCAGCCAAGATCGAGGGTGGGTAGGGTCCAATAATTCACCCCTCCACTTT

J: TRBJ1-1
D: -
V: TRBV30
size: once
CDR3: CAWSVTRPLNTEAFF
DNA: TGTGCCTGGAGTGTGACTCGGCCACTGAACACTGAAGCTTTCTTT

J: TRBJ1-4
D: TRBD1
V: TRBV2
size: -
CDR3: CASSAPGGVLFF
DNA: TGTGCCAGCAGTGCCCCAGGGGGCGTTCTGTTTTTT

J: TRBJ1-2
D: TRBD1
V: TRBV18
size: once
CDR3: CASSPTGQGKGYTF
DNA: TGTGCCAGCTCACCGACCGGACAGGGGAAGGGCTACACCTTC

J: TRBJ2-2
D: -
V: TRBV10-1
size: -
CDR3: CASSASAGELFF
DNA: TGCGCCAGCAGTGCCTCCGCCGGGGAGCTGTTTTTT

J: TRBJ2-7
D: TRBD1
V: TRBV30
size: -
CDR3: CACEVSDRGSYEQYF
DNA: TGTGCCTGCGAAGTGAGCGACAGGGGCTCCTACGAGCAGTACTTC